These 2 T cell receptor beta chains share one sample of origin, sequenced in a study of OX40 agonist ivuxolimab in advanced cancers. TCRdb keeps only in-frame clones here, not all; method: immunoSEQ multiplex PCR. Here the sample spans over 45,000 clones, about 90% being singletons. Material: CD4+ or CD8+ T cells sorted from blood, obtained in a trial of the OX40 agonist ivuxolimab. The receptors stem from an adult with an advanced solid tumor such as melanoma, head and neck, liver or kidney cancer.

This sequence joins TRBV29-1 and TRBJ2-5; no firm D call. This CDR3 has 13 residues. Per germline, CDR1 SQVTM and CDR2 ANQGSEA. Trimming took off 4 bases at V and 1 base at J, with 10 bases between the two ends. The CDR3 nucleotides read TGCAGCGTTGGACGGACGACCCAAGAGACCCAGTACTTC. Translated: CSVGRTTQETQYF.

This chain's CDR3 is CASSAGTVNTEAFF. CDR3 bases: TGCGCCAGCAGCGCCGGGACGGTGAACACTGAAGCTTTCTTT. The chain employs TRBV5-1 and TRBJ1-1, with D possibly being TRBD1 (5 bases). This CDR3 has 14 residues. Germline loops: CDR1 SGHRS, CDR2 YFSETQ. V dropped 4 bases and J dropped 0 bases, with 10 bases sitting between them.